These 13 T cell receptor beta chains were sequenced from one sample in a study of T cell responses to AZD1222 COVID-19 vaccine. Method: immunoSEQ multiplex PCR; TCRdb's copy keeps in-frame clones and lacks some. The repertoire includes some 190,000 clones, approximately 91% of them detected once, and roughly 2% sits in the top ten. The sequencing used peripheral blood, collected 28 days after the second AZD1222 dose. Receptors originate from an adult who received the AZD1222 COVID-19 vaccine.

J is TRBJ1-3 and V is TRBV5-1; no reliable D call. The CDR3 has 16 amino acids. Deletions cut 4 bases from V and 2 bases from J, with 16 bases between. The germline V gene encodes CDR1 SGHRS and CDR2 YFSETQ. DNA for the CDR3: TGCGCCAGCAGCAGGTGGACCGATGATCCTGGAAACACCATATATTTT. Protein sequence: CASSRWTDDPGNTIYF.

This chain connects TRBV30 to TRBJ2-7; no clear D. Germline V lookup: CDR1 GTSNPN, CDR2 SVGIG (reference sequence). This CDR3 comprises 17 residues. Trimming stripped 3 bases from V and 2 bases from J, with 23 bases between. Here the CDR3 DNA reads TGTGCCTGGAGCCCCACCCAACGGATCAAATTCCCCTACGAGCAGTACTTC. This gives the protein CAWSPTQRIKFPYEQYF. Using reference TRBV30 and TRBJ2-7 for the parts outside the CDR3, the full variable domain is SQTIHQWPATLVQPVGSPLSLECTVEGTSNPNLYWYRQAAGRGLQLLFYSVGIGQISSEVPQNLSASRPQDRQFILSSKKLLLSDSGFYLCAWSPTQRIKFPYEQYFGPGTRLTVT.

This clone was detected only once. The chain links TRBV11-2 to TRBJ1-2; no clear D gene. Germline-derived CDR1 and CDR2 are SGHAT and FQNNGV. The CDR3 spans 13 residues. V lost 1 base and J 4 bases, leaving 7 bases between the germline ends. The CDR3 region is CASSLGLLYGYTF. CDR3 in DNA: TGTGCCAGCAGCTTAGGTCTCCTCTATGGCTACACCTTC. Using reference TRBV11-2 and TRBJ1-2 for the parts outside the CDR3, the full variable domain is EAGVAQSPRYKIIEKRQSVAFWCNPISGHATLYWYQQILGQGPKLLIQFQNNGVVDDSQLPKDRFSAERLKGVDSTLKIQPAKLEDSAVYLCASSLGLLYGYTFGSGTRLTVV.

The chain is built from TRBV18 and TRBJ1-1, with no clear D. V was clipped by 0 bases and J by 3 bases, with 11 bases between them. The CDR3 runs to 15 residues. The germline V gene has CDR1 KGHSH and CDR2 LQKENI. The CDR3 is CASSPPSGADTEAFF. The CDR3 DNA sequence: TGTGCCAGCTCACCACCATCGGGCGCGGACACTGAAGCTTTCTTT.

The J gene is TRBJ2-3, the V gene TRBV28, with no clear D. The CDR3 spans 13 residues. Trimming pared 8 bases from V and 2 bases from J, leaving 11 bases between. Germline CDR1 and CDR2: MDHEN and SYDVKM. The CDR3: CASGLAHTDTQYF. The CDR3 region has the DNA TGTGCCAGCGGGCTCGCCCACACAGATACGCAGTATTTT.

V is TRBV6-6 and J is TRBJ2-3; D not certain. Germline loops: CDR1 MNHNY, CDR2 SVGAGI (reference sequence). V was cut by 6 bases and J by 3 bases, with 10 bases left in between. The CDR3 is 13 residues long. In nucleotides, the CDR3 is TGTGCCAGCAGCCCCCACGGGACAGATACGCAGTATTTT. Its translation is CASSPHGTDTQYF.

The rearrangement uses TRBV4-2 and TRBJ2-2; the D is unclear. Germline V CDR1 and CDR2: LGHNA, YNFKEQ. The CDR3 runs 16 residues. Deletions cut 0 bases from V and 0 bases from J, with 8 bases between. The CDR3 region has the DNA TGTGCCAGCAGCCAAGATGGAGTCTCGAACACCGGGGAGCTGTTTTTT. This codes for CASSQDGVSNTGELFF.

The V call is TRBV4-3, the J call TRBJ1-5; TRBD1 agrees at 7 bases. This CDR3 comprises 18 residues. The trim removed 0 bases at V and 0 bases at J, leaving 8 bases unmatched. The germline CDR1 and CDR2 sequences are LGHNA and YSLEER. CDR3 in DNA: TGCGCCAGCAGCCAAGATCTTGGGGACAGCCATAGCAATCAGCCCCAGCATTTT. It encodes CASSQDLGDSHSNQPQHF.

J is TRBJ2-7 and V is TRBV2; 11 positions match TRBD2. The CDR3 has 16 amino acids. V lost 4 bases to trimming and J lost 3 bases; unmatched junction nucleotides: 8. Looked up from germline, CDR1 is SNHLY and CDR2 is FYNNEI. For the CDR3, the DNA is TGTGCCAGCAGTGTGGAGCTAGCGGGAGGAAACTACGAGCAGTACTTC. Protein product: CASSVELAGGNYEQYF.

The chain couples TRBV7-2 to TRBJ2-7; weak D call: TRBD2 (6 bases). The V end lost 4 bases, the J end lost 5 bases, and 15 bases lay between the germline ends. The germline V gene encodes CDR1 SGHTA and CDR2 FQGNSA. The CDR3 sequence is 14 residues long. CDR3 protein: CASSSDGPGDEQYF. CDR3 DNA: TGTGCCAGCAGCTCAGACGGGCCGGGGGACGAGCAGTACTTC.

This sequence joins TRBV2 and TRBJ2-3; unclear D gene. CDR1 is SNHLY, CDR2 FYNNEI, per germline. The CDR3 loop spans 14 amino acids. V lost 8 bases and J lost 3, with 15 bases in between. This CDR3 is CASGGDWGTDTQYF. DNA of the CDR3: TGTGCCAGCGGCGGTGACTGGGGAACAGATACGCAGTATTTT. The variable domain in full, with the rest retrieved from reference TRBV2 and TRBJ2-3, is EPEVTQTPSHQVTQMGQEVILRCVPISNHLYFYWYRQILGQKVEFLVSFYNNEISEKSEIFDDQFSVERPDGSNFTLKIRSTKLEDSAMYFCASGGDWGTDTQYFGPGTRLTVL.

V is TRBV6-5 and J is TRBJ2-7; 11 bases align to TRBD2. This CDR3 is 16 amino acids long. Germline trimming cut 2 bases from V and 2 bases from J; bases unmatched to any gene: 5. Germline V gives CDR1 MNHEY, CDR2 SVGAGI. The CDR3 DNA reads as TGTGCCAGCAGTTACGCGACTAGCGGGGAAACCTACGAGCAGTACTTC. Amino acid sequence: CASSYATSGETYEQYF.

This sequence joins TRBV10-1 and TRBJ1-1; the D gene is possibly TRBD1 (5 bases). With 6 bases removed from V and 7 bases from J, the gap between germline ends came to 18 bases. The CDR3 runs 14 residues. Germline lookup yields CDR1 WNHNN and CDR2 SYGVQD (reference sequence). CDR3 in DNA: TGCGCCAGCAGCCGGGCGGGCGATGGGGGTGAAGCTTTCTTT. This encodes CASSRAGDGGEAFF.